This entry is about one T cell receptor (beta chain). Antigen specificity is unknown. Per sample, no less than 5 micrograms of total RNA were extracted. These data come from a study of blood T cells in healthy people across ages. General study findings and limits: Not knowing donor CMV status may have confounded expanded clonotype changes. Per million T cells, TCR beta diversity dropped roughly linearly as age increased.

The authors ran a second PCR of about 6 to 11 cycles using a sample-barcoded 5' primer and a J-beta primer mix. The authors tagged each cDNA molecule using a template-switch adaptor with 12 random nucleotides. TCRdb called the 5' RACE reads again in MiXCR, with one record for every CDR3 protein. The sample records roughly 1.9 million distinct CDR3 sequences, roughly 43% being singletons. The CDR3 loop spans 14 amino acids. V was cut by 5 bases and J by 0 bases, with 13 bases left in between. Germline lookup yields CDR1 SQVTM and CDR2 ANQGSEA. The V and J genes are TRBV29-1 and TRBJ1-1; D is perhaps TRBD1 (6 bases). The receptor was isolated from a human donor in good health. Sample: blood. CDR3 protein: CSVFFGQLNTEAFF. Here the CDR3 DNA reads TGCAGCGTTTTTTTCGGACAGTTGAACACTGAAGCTTTCTTT.